Listed below are T cell receptor beta chains from one sample, sequenced in a study of technical replicates of blood from a few donors. The assay was immunoSEQ multiplex PCR, and TCRdb's table has in-frame clones only and misses some. Among some 71,000 clones listed, about 96% were seen once. Sequencing was carried out using T cells isolated from PBMCs. Receptor source: a human donor in good health. Both conserved end residues are part of each CDR3. The D gene is left open where the match is weak.

v_call	d_call	cdr3_aa
TRBV7-3	NA	CASSLTRGDTQYF
TRBV5-6	TRBD1	CASSETGVSNQPQHF
TRBV27	NA	CASSPPGLPTEAFF
TRBV25-1	TRBD1	CASSESGQGWGNTIYF
TRBV30	TRBD2	CAWSSSGGMGETQYF
TRBV27	NA	CASSSTGTIYEQYF
TRBV11-2	TRBD1	CASSSRGGRGNYEQYF
TRBV13	NA	CASSLEGTAYEAFF
TRBV19	NA	CASSSDWGHQPQHF
TRBV6-1	TRBD1	CASSGGTALGKFF
TRBV2	TRBD2	CASRLAGGPLQETQYF
TRBV19	NA	CASSTSGGMTQPQHF
TRBV10-3	TRBD1	CAISEGQGPNSPLHF
TRBV7-2	NA	CASSLEFRGANVGELFF
TRBV18	TRBD1	CASSRDSGRTLSTEAFF
TRBV7-9	TRBD2	CASSLVGGFDEQFF
TRBV7-3	TRBD1	CASSPQGREFYEQYF
TRBV14	TRBD1	CASSHRQGRNTEAFF